Given below is one T cell receptor beta chain in context. The target antigen is unknown. J lost 4 bases, V lost 6 bases, and 6 bases had no gene match. This CDR3 contains 14 residues. CDR1 is SQVTM, CDR2 ANQGSEA, per germline. The data derive from a study of cytomegalovirus exposure and HLA in healthy donors. Study-level points and caveats: The HLA-A and HLA-B alleles of most subjects were reportedly predicted accurately from TCR beta sequences. Indistinguishable V segments such as TRBV6-2 and TRBV6-3 were excluded. What a later analysis reportedly showed was that an Asian-associated ancestry cluster had fewer N-insertions than the roughly 670-donor mean. In a later analysis, at a false discovery rate of 0.05, fewer than 20,000 TCR beta sequences matched HLA alleles.

PCR amplification relied on 60 Vbeta primers (plus 13 Jbeta primers). Produced via immunoSEQ multiplex PCR; TCRdb's table is partial and in-frame only. The data show fewer than 200,000 clones, around 75% seen once. This receptor was identified in a woman in her 30s in good health and CMV-seronegative. This rearrangement joins TRBV29-1 to TRBJ2-7, with TRBD2 matching over 13 bases. The sequenced sample was PBMCs. The DNA for the CDR3 is TGCAGCGTGGGGGGACTAGCGGGACAATACGAGCAGTACTTC. It encodes CSVGGLAGQYEQYF.